The 26 T cell receptor beta chains presented below share a single source sample, sequenced in a study of radiation and T cells in renal cell carcinoma. The method was immunoSEQ multiplex PCR; TCRdb's version includes in-frame clones alone and lacks a portion of them. The data hold over 85,000 clones, with around four fifths observed a single time. The time point denotes: blood 4 weeks post-SBRT, at nephrectomy. Stated treatment: 15 Gy SBRT to primary tumor, nephrectomy 4 weeks later. The sequences come from blood, collected from a patient whose treatment included radiotherapy and nephrectomy. The receptors come from a man in his fifties or sixties with renal cell carcinoma.

The chain links TRBV4-1 to TRBJ2-3, with unresolved D. V shed 0 bases and J shed 1 base, with 14 bases lying between them. Germline CDR1 reads MGHRA; CDR2 reads YSYEKL. CDR3 length: 17 amino acids. The CDR3 nucleotides read TGCGCCAGCAGCCAAGATCTTCCGGCAATACGCACAGATACGCAGTATTTT. Translating gives CASSQDLPAIRTDTQYF.

The chain recombines TRBV2 with TRBJ1-5; 7 bases match TRBD1. The CDR3 runs 14 residues. Germline CDR1 SNHLY, CDR2 FYNNEI. J lost 5 bases, V lost 4 bases, and 5 bases had no gene match. CDR3 sequence: CASSGVRGDQPQHF. DNA of the CDR3: TGTGCCAGCAGTGGTGTCAGGGGGGATCAGCCCCAGCATTTT.

The rearrangement links TRBV5-1 to TRBJ2-3; TRBD2 matches at 11 bases. The CDR3 sequence is 14 residues long. CDR1 is SGHRS, CDR2 YFSETQ, per germline. The V and J ends lost 1 base and 10 bases, in that order; junction bases with no gene match: 5. The CDR3 here is CASSLKLAGEPQYF. CDR3 nucleotides: TGCGCCAGCAGCTTGAAACTAGCGGGAGAACCGCAGTATTTT.

The chain links TRBV5-4 to TRBJ2-3; no reliable D call. Germline CDR1 reads SGHNT; CDR2 reads YYREEE (reference sequence). The CDR3 has 15 residues. Trimming removed 2 bases at V and 2 bases at J, with 12 bases between. In nucleotides, the CDR3 is TGTGCCAGCAGCTTAGGGTCGGCCGTCACAGATACGCAGTATTTT. Translation gives CASSLGSAVTDTQYF.

The DNA for the CDR3 is TGTGCCAGCGCGATGGGGCCGGTTTCCTACGAGCAGTACTTC. Translation gives CASAMGPVSYEQYF. The chain couples TRBV9 to TRBJ2-7; D might be TRBD1 (5 bases). Germline V gives CDR1 SGDLS, CDR2 YYNGEE. This CDR3 contains 14 residues. V was pared by 7 bases and J by 1 base, with 15 bases between.

V gene TRBV2 combines with J gene TRBJ2-3, with TRBD2 matching 9 bases. CDR1 SNHLY and CDR2 FYNNEI come from the germline V gene. The V gene end was trimmed by 4 bases and the J gene end by 1 base; junction bases not matched to a gene: 3. The CDR3 sequence is 15 residues long. In DNA, the CDR3 is TGTGCCAGCAGTGTAAAGCGGGGGGGCACAGATACGCAGTATTTT. Protein: CASSVKRGGTDTQYF.

The chain uses TRBV27 and TRBJ2-7; possibly TRBD2 for D (5 bases). V was pared by 8 bases and J by 5 bases, with 10 bases between. Germline CDR1 is MNHEY and CDR2 is SMNVEV (reference sequence). The CDR3 runs to 11 residues. The CDR3 DNA is TGTGCCAGCCCCCCCGGGGACGAGCAGTACTTC. Protein: CASPPGDEQYF.

The chain links TRBV5-4 to TRBJ2-3; 12 nucleotides align to TRBD2. The germline V gene has CDR1 SGHNT and CDR2 YYREEE (reference sequence). Unmatched junction bases numbered 7, after V lost 4 bases and J lost 4 bases. CDR3 size: 16 residues. The CDR3 loop reads CASSRRLAGVADTQYF. The CDR3 DNA follows: TGTGCCAGCAGCCGTAGACTAGCGGGAGTGGCAGATACGCAGTATTTT.

The J gene is TRBJ1-1, the V gene TRBV5-5, with D possibly matching TRBD1 (5 bases). Deletions cut 0 bases from V and 1 base from J, with 10 bases between. The CDR3 consists of 15 residues. Germline-derived CDR1 and CDR2 are SGHKS and YYEKEE (reference sequence). This chain's CDR3 is CASSLGRVENTEAFF. CDR3 bases: TGTGCCAGCAGCTTGGGCAGGGTCGAGAACACTGAAGCTTTCTTT. Based on the CDR3 plus reference TRBV5-5 and TRBJ1-1, the full variable domain is DAGVTQSPTHLIKTRGQQVTLRCSPISGHKSVSWYQQVLGQGPQFIFQYYEKEERGRGNFPDRFSARQFPNYSSELNVNALLLGDSALYLCASSLGRVENTEAFFGQGTRLTVV.

This clone was seen a handful of times. This rearrangement joins TRBV7-2 to TRBJ2-2; 11 bases align to TRBD2. Trimming took 5 bases from V and 5 from J; bases not matched to a gene: 10. CDR1 and CDR2 from the germline V gene are SGHTA and FQGNSA. The CDR3 is 17 amino acids. The CDR3 loop is CASSAQLAGVGTGELFF. In nucleotides, the CDR3 is TGTGCCAGCAGCGCACAACTAGCGGGAGTTGGGACCGGGGAGCTGTTTTTT.

V usage is TRBV2 and J usage is TRBJ1-5; 8 bases match TRBD1. V trimming: 1 base; J trimming: 6 bases; junction bases outside the gene matches: 8. This CDR3 is built from 16 residues. Germline assignment: CDR1 SNHLY and CDR2 FYNNEI. CDR3 nucleotides: TGTGCCAGCAGTGAAGTTGGACAGGGTTATATTCAGCCCCAGCATTTT. This translates into CASSEVGQGYIQPQHF.

CDR3 amino acids: CAVRGGSNEKLFF. CDR3 nucleotides: TGTGCCGTACGGGGGGGGTCTAATGAAAAACTGTTTTTT. The chain links TRBV10-3 to TRBJ1-4; D is perhaps TRBD1 (5 bases). Trimming took 11 bases from V and 3 from J, leaving 13 bases between them. In germline, CDR1 is ENHRY, CDR2 SYGVKD. This CDR3 spans 13 amino acids.

This clone showed up just once. The chain has TRBV5-4 and TRBJ1-4, with D possibly matching TRBD1 (6 bases). The germline V gene encodes CDR1 SGHNT and CDR2 YYREEE (reference sequence). This CDR3 contains 17 residues. Trimming cost V 0 bases and J 0 bases, with 12 bases left between them. CDR3 loop: CASSLGGQLTTNEKLFF. The CDR3 region has the DNA TGTGCCAGCAGCTTGGGGGGACAACTAACAACTAATGAAAAACTGTTTTTT.

This clone was detected many times. The chain links TRBV18 to TRBJ1-1, with D hard to call. There are 12 residues in the CDR3. V was cut by 6 bases and J by 0 bases, with 5 bases left in between. CDR1 KGHSH and CDR2 LQKENI come from the germline V gene. DNA of the CDR3: TGTGCCAGCTCCTCGATGAACACTGAAGCTTTCTTT. Translation: CASSSMNTEAFF. Looking up the rest from reference TRBV18 and TRBJ1-1 gives the full variable domain: NAGVMQNPRHLVRRRGQEARLRCSPMKGHSHVYWYRQLPEEGLKFMVYLQKENIIDESGMPKERFSAEFPKEGPSILRIQQVVRGDSAAYFCASSSMNTEAFFGQGTRLTVV.

This rearrangement joins TRBV7-8 to TRBJ2-7; 8 bases are a match to TRBD2. V gave up 1 base and J gave up 6 bases; unmatched junction bases: 14. Germline V lookup: CDR1 SGHVS, CDR2 FQNEAQ. This CDR3 has 17 residues. The CDR3 is CASSLGGRAGDVGEQYF. The CDR3 DNA follows: TGTGCCAGCAGCTTAGGGGGGCGAGCGGGAGATGTTGGCGAGCAGTACTTC.

The chain is built from TRBV7-9 and TRBJ1-1, with D unresolved. The CDR3 has 12 residues. Germline CDR1 and CDR2: SEHNR and FQNEAQ (reference sequence). Between the trimmed V and J ends, which lost 5 bases and 3 bases, there was a span of 7 bases. Written as DNA, the CDR3 is TGTGCCAGCAGCGAGGCTTACACTGAAGCTTTCTTT. Translation gives CASSEAYTEAFF.

This chain joins TRBV30 and TRBJ2-3; 9 nucleotides line up with TRBD1. Germline-derived CDR1 and CDR2 are GTSNPN and SVGIG (reference sequence). Unmatched junction bases numbered 8, after V lost 7 bases and J lost 0 bases. The CDR3 is 15 residues long. The chain's CDR3 is CASRSGTGSTDTQYF. The CDR3 DNA sequence: TGTGCCTCGAGGTCCGGGACAGGGAGCACAGATACGCAGTATTTT.

The chain joins TRBV10-3 to TRBJ2-1, with a possible D match to TRBD1 (6 bases). This CDR3 has 18 amino acids. Germline-derived CDR1 and CDR2 are ENHRY and SYGVKD. Trimming pared 5 bases from V and 2 bases from J, leaving 22 bases between. The DNA for the CDR3 is TGTGCCATCAGTATTGTCTTGGACCCAGGGGCAACCTACAATGAGCAGTTCTTC. It encodes CAISIVLDPGATYNEQFF.

The rearrangement joins TRBV5-1 to TRBJ2-1, with 13 positions matching TRBD2. J gave up 8 bases and V 4 bases, and 9 bases lay outside the gene matches. The CDR3 spans 16 residues. Germline loops: CDR1 SGHRS, CDR2 YFSETQ. The CDR3 DNA reads TGCGCCAGCAGCACAACTAGCGGGGGGGCAGTTTATGAGCAGTTCTTC. Protein sequence: CASSTTSGGAVYEQFF.

The chain couples TRBV2 to TRBJ1-3; 7 bases line up with TRBD1. This CDR3 comprises 15 residues. Germline V gene lookup returns CDR1 SNHLY and CDR2 FYNNEI. V trimming: 4 bases; J trimming: 1 base; junction bases outside the gene matches: 4. CDR3 loop: CASSAARGSGNTIYF. In DNA form, the CDR3 reads TGTGCCAGCAGTGCCGCCAGGGGGTCTGGAAACACCATATATTTT.

V usage is TRBV29-1 and J usage is TRBJ2-5; D might be TRBD1 or TRBD2, each matching 5 bases. The CDR3 sequence is 11 residues long. Germline lookup yields CDR1 SQVTM and CDR2 ANQGSEA. The ends were cut back, 7 bases at V and 5 bases at J, with 11 bases in the middle. This CDR3 is CSGGERETQYF. The CDR3 DNA is TGCAGCGGAGGGGAGAGGGAGACCCAGTACTTC. Together with reference TRBV29-1 and TRBJ2-5, the CDR3 gives the full variable domain: SAVISQKPSRDICQRGTSLTIQCQVDSQVTMMFWYRQQPGQSLTLIATANQGSEATYESGFVIDKFPISRPNLTFSTLTVSNMSPEDSSIYLCSGGERETQYFGPGTRLLVL.

This rearrangement joins TRBV4-1 to TRBJ2-1; TRBD2 might be the D (5 bases). The V gene lost 4 bases and the J gene lost 8 bases, with 15 bases spanning the gap. This CDR3 spans 14 amino acids. In germline, CDR1 is MGHRA, CDR2 YSYEKL. The CDR3 spells CASSPDVLRDEQFF. Here the CDR3 DNA reads TGCGCCAGCAGCCCCGACGTTTTGCGGGATGAGCAGTTCTTC.

CDR3 in amino acids: CASSPSRVNEKLFF. CDR3 nucleotide sequence: TGTGCCAGCAGCCCCAGCCGGGTTAATGAAAAACTGTTTTTT. The gene calls are TRBV11-2 and TRBJ1-4; the D is unclear. The CDR3 contains 14 residues. CDR1 and CDR2 from the germline V gene are SGHAT and FQNNGV. Deletions cut 5 bases from V and 4 bases from J, with 11 bases between.

Only a few counts were recorded for this clone. This chain connects TRBV5-1 to TRBJ1-1; 7 bases line up with TRBD1. Germline V gene data show CDR1 as SGHRS and CDR2 as YFSETQ. This CDR3 comprises 14 residues. With 4 bases clipped from V and 4 bases from J, the junction kept 7 bases outside the gene matches. CDR3 sequence: CASSGGTEGTEAFF. In DNA form, the CDR3 reads TGCGCCAGCAGCGGCGGGACAGAGGGCACTGAAGCTTTCTTT.

This sequence joins TRBV27 and TRBJ2-2; 9 nucleotides line up with TRBD2. CDR1 and CDR2 from the germline V gene are MNHEY and SMNVEV (reference sequence). There are 15 residues in the CDR3. After removal of 5 bases from V and 8 bases from J, the junction contained 9 bases not matched to a gene. For the CDR3, the DNA is TGTGCCAGCAGTCAATCCGGGACTAGCCTGGGGGAGCTGTTTTTT. It translates to CASSQSGTSLGELFF.

On this clone itself: A read error is likely, as this CDR3 ends without the conserved phenylalanine or tryptophan. The DNA is left out, because the CDR3 cannot be placed on it with certainty; the CDR3 is given as TCRdb lists it. The chain uses TRBV5-1 and TRBJ1-1; the table's D call, TRBD1, has no DNA check behind it. The CDR3 spans 10 residues, counting both ends. Per germline, CDR1 SGHRS and CDR2 YFSETQ. Here the CDR3 reads CASSQNRGLR.